This is a list of T cell receptor beta chains from one sample in a study of spatial heterogeneity in lung cancer. MiXCR, applied by TCRdb to the 5' RACE reads, yields one record per CDR3 protein. The table shows 110,000 or so distinct CDR3 sequences, with more than 10% occurring only once. The sample here was PBMCs, taken at follow-up. The receptors here all came from a female donor with early-stage non-small cell lung cancer. The CDR3 runs from the conserved cysteine through the conserved F or W. D genes are given only for firm matches. Clone size is shown for a subset of rows, as once, few, many or a class of expanded clone.

J,V,size,D,DNA,CDR3
TRBJ2-1,TRBV18,-,-,TGTGCCAGCTCACCGGGCAATGAGCAGTTCTTC,CASSPGNEQFF
TRBJ2-3,TRBV20-1,many,TRBD2,TGCAGTGCCTGGACTAGCGGGGACGTCACAGATACGCAGTATTTT,CSAWTSGDVTDTQYF
TRBJ1-2,TRBV7-8,-,-,TGTGCCAGCAGCTTAACCGGGACTATTACGCGGATCTATGGCTACACCTTC,CASSLTGTITRIYGYTF
TRBJ1-1,TRBV10-1,-,-,TGCGCCAGCAGTGAGTCAGGCCCTCCCGGCTCTGAAGCTTTCTTT,CASSESGPPGSEAFF
TRBJ2-2,TRBV5-8,few,-,TGTGCCAGCAGCTTACGGGGTTTGGGACTTAACACCGGGGAGCTGTTTTTT,CASSLRGLGLNTGELFF
TRBJ2-1,TRBV4-3,few,-,TGCGCCAGCAGCCAGGGAGTTGTGGGATTCAACAATGAGCAGTTCTTC,CASSQGVVGFNNEQFF
TRBJ2-5,TRBV5-6,many,TRBD1,TGTGCCAGCAGCACAACAGGGGTCGAGACCCAGTACTTC,CASSTTGVETQYF
TRBJ2-1,TRBV2,-,TRBD2,TGTGCCAGCAGTGATCAAGCGGGGTACAATGAGCAGTTCTTC,CASSDQAGYNEQFF
TRBJ2-5,TRBV24-1,few,TRBD1,TGTGCCACCAGTGAGAACAGGGGGCGCTGGGAGACCCAGTACTTC,CATSENRGRWETQYF
TRBJ2-4,TRBV27,few,-,TGTGCCAGCAGAAAGGACGGGGGACGGAGGGCCAAAAACATTCAGTACTTC,CASRKDGGRRAKNIQYF
TRBJ2-7,TRBV28,-,-,TGTGCCAGCAGTCCGAACCTCTACGAGCAGTACTTC,CASSPNLYEQYF
TRBJ2-1,TRBV7-9,many,-,TGTGCCAGCAGCTCGGGGAAGCGCTCCTACAATGAGCAGTTCTTC,CASSSGKRSYNEQFF
TRBJ1-2,TRBV28,many,-,TGTGCCAGCACCGGGGGTCGGGACTATGGCTACACCTTC,CASTGGRDYGYTF
TRBJ2-7,TRBV5-1,few,-,TGCGCCAGCAGCCCGAGTACAAACTATTACGAGCAGTACTTC,CASSPSTNYYEQYF
TRBJ2-1,TRBV7-9,-,TRBD1,TGTGCCAGCAGGAGGGACAGAGATACTTACAATGAGCAGTTCTTC,CASRRDRDTYNEQFF
TRBJ2-1,TRBV3-1,many,TRBD2,TGTGCCAGCAGCCCTTTCCGGACTAGCGGGAATGAGCAGTTCTTC,CASSPFRTSGNEQFF
TRBJ2-1,TRBV19,-,TRBD1,TGTGCCAGTTCTATCCAACAGGGGAATGAGCAGTTCTTC,CASSIQQGNEQFF
TRBJ1-5,TRBV5-1,once,-,TGCGCCAGCAGCTTGGGACGGGCCGATCAGCCCCAGCATTTT,CASSLGRADQPQHF
TRBJ2-7,TRBV27,-,TRBD2,TGTGCCAGCAGGAAGACAGTACTAGCGGCTCAGTACTTC,CASRKTVLAAQYF
TRBJ2-1,TRBV29-1,many,TRBD2,TGCAGCGGTTTCCTAGCGGAAGATAACAATGAGCAGTTCTTC,CSGFLAEDNNEQFF
TRBJ1-4,TRBV5-6,-,-,TGTGCCAGCAGCTTGCGACAATCTAATGAAAAACTGTTTTTT,CASSLRQSNEKLFF
TRBJ1-2,TRBV12-3/TRBV12-4,few,-,TGTGCCAGCAGTCCAAATAACTATGGCTACACCTTC,CASSPNNYGYTF
TRBJ2-7,TRBV28,-,-,TGTGCCAGCATCGGGGGACTTAGCTCCTACGAGCAGTACTTC,CASIGGLSSYEQYF
TRBJ1-3,TRBV12-3/TRBV12-4,many,-,TGTGCCAGCAGTTTGATGGGCTCTGGAAACACCATATATTTT,CASSLMGSGNTIYF
TRBJ2-1,TRBV7-9,-,-,TGTGCCAGCACCCAGGCCTTTCTTAATGAGCAGTTCTTC,CASTQAFLNEQFF
TRBJ2-3,TRBV9,many,-,TGTGCCAGCAGCTACCAATCCGCAGATACGCAGTATTTT,CASSYQSADTQYF
TRBJ2-2,TRBV28,few,-,TGTGCCAGCCGGAGCTGGGGGTCGAACACCGGGGAGCTGTTTTTT,CASRSWGSNTGELFF
TRBJ2-1,TRBV2,few,TRBD2,TGTGCCAGCAGTGCGGGACTAGCGGAACACTACAATGAGCAGTTCTTC,CASSAGLAEHYNEQFF
TRBJ1-5,TRBV20-1,-,TRBD1,TGCAGTGCTAGAGTGCGACGGACAGGCTGGAACAGCAATCAGCCCCAGCATTTT,CSARVRRTGWNSNQPQHF
TRBJ2-3,TRBV7-6,few,-,TGTGCCAGCAGCTTAGAGGTCTCTAACACAGATACGCAGTATTTT,CASSLEVSNTDTQYF
TRBJ1-2,TRBV3-1,many,TRBD1,TGTGCCAGCAGCCAACCTGGGACAGGAGTTGGCTACACCTTC,CASSQPGTGVGYTF
TRBJ2-1,TRBV10-3,-,TRBD1,TGTGCCATCAGCAGGGACAGGGGCAATGAGCAGTTCTTC,CAISRDRGNEQFF
TRBJ2-1,TRBV20-1,-,-,TGCAGTGCTAGTCGACCGGGAGCAAGCAATGAGCAGTTCTTC,CSASRPGASNEQFF
TRBJ1-1,TRBV7-8,few,-,TGTGCCAGCAGCCTAGGGGTGGACACTGAAGCTTTCTTT,CASSLGVDTEAFF
TRBJ2-2,TRBV7-2,many,TRBD1,TGTGCCAGCAGTCAACAGGGGGCGACGGGAGCCGGGGAGCTGTTTTTT,CASSQQGATGAGELFF
TRBJ2-7,TRBV12-3/TRBV12-4,-,-,TGTGCCAGCAGTTTTGAGGGGCGTCTACAAACGTACTTC,CASSFEGRLQTYF
TRBJ1-3,TRBV12-3/TRBV12-4,few,TRBD1,TGTGCCAGCAGTCCCCAGGACAGGGGCTCTGGAAACACCATATATTTT,CASSPQDRGSGNTIYF
TRBJ1-6,TRBV6-1,few,-,TGTGCCAGCAGGAGGACAGAGAATTCACCCCTCCACTTT,CASRRTENSPLHF
TRBJ1-1,TRBV29-1,many,TRBD1,TGCAGCGTCACCGGGACAGGGGGCACTGAAGCTTTCTTT,CSVTGTGGTEAFF
TRBJ2-1,TRBV11-2,few,-,TGTGCCAGCAGCTTACGCCAGGGGGGATACAATGAGCAGTTCTTC,CASSLRQGGYNEQFF
TRBJ1-1,TRBV29-1,many,-,TGCAGCGTTTTGGACAGGAACACTGAAGCTTTCTTT,CSVLDRNTEAFF
TRBJ2-1,TRBV29-1,many,-,TGCAGCGTCCTGGAGGGGGGCAATGAGCAGTTCTTC,CSVLEGGNEQFF
TRBJ2-5,TRBV6-2/TRBV6-3,-,TRBD2,TGTGCCAGCAGTTACCCGGGAGGTACAGCGGACCAGTACTTC,CASSYPGGTADQYF
TRBJ2-3,TRBV11-2,few,TRBD2,TGTGCCAGCAGCTTAGGTCTAGCGGGAGGTGGATACAAGTATTTT,CASSLGLAGGGYKYF
TRBJ2-7,TRBV28,-,-,TGTGCCAGCAGTCCTACAGGGGCCGCGGGATTAAGCTACGAGCAGTACTTC,CASSPTGAAGLSYEQYF